This T cell receptor beta chain was recovered during a study of read filtering for tumor transcriptome and immune sequencing. This clonotype was observed many times. Germline trimming cut 6 bases from V and 7 bases from J; bases unmatched to any gene: 4. The CDR3 spans 13 residues. CDR1 is SGHTA and CDR2 is FQGNSA in the germline V gene. The library was built from around 400 ng RNA with molecular barcoded adaptors for alpha/delta and beta/gamma chains. Each CDR3 protein is one row after TCRdb ran MiXCR on the reads. This sample has about 61,000 distinct CDR3 sequences, with approximately 19% found just once.

V gene TRBV7-2 combines with J gene TRBJ1-4, with 8 bases matching TRBD1. The TCR comes from a donor older than 35 with multiple myeloma. The material sequenced was a population of CD138-negative cells sorted from bone marrow. The CDR3 sequence: CASRAQGAEKLFF. CDR3 nucleotides: TGTGCCAGCAGGGCCCAGGGGGCTGAAAAACTGTTTTTT.